Shown below are 20 T cell receptor beta chains from a single sample sequenced in a study of blood T cell repertoires in COVID-19. Only in-frame clones appear in the TCRdb table, and some are missing; sequencing was by immunoSEQ multiplex PCR. The data hold a few hundred thousand clones, with 85% to 90% observed a single time. Sequenced input: PBMCs or T cells enriched from blood (not recorded which). The receptor source for this set is a young woman who had been exposed to COVID-19.

The chain couples TRBV27 to TRBJ2-3; possible D gene TRBD1, 5 bases. CDR1 and CDR2 (germline): MNHEY, SMNVEV (reference sequence). CDR3 length: 13 residues. Trimming shortened V by 2 bases and J by 3 bases, and 6 bases separated the two germline ends. For the CDR3, the DNA is TGTGCCAGCAGTTTACGACAGACAGATACGCAGTATTTT. It specifies CASSLRQTDTQYF.

The chain has TRBV12-3 or TRBV12-4 and TRBJ1-5, with 7 bases fitting TRBD1. The CDR3 is 13 residues long. J was trimmed by 2 bases and V by 8 bases; bases with no gene match: 3. The CDR3 DNA is TGTGCCAGCGTCGGACAGGGCAATCAGCCCCAGCATTTT. Translating gives CASVGQGNQPQHF.

This clone was seen just once. The V and J genes are TRBV30 and TRBJ2-7; 7 bases are a match to TRBD2. The CDR3 loop spans 15 amino acids. V shed 3 bases, J shed 2 bases, and the junction held 10 bases outside the gene matches. CDR1 is GTSNPN and CDR2 is SVGIG in the germline V gene (reference sequence). CDR3 DNA sequence: TGTGCCTGGAGCCGGAAGGGCCTAGCGGCCTACGAGCAGTACTTC. Encoded protein: CAWSRKGLAAYEQYF.

The chain combines TRBV30 with TRBJ2-3; 13 bases fit TRBD2. The junction had 3 bases not matched to a gene; V was cut back by 1 base and J by 2 bases. In germline, CDR1 is GTSNPN, CDR2 SVGIG (reference sequence). The CDR3 sequence is 16 residues long. CDR3 coding DNA: TGTGCCTGGAGTGGAGGACTAGCGGGAGACACAGATACGCAGTATTTT. Its protein product is CAWSGGLAGDTDTQYF.

V is TRBV18 and J is TRBJ2-3, with 7 bases lining up with TRBD1. The CDR3 contains 15 residues. Per the germline V gene, CDR1 is KGHSH and CDR2 is LQKENI. The ends lost 0 bases at V and 5 bases at J; junction bases unmatched: 5. CDR3 in DNA: TGTGCCAGCTCACCACCCGCTCGACAGGGAGATACGCAGTATTTT. Amino acid sequence: CASSPPARQGDTQYF.

Only one count was recorded for this clone. The chain has TRBV29-1 and TRBJ2-6, with 8 bases identical to TRBD1. Germline V gene lookup returns CDR1 SQVTM and CDR2 ANQGSEA. Trimming cost V 5 bases and J 4 bases; bases outside gene matches: 10. This CDR3 region has 16 residues. Here the CDR3 DNA reads TGCAGCGTTAGGGGACAGGTGGGGCGCGGGGCCAACGTCCTGACTTTC. It codes for CSVRGQVGRGANVLTF.

This clone was seen just once. This chain joins TRBV5-1 and TRBJ2-1; D is possibly TRBD1 (6 bases). Germline CDR1 SGHRS, CDR2 YFSETQ. V shed 0 bases and J shed 12 bases, with 16 bases lying between them. The CDR3 extends over 14 amino acids. The CDR3 spells CASSLEYRRGGQFF. CDR3 DNA sequence: TGCGCCAGCAGCTTGGAATATAGACGAGGGGGGCAGTTCTTC.

The chain links TRBV6-5 to TRBJ1-4; the D gene is possibly TRBD1 (5 bases). V was cut by 2 bases and J by 7 bases, with 11 bases left in between. The germline V gene has CDR1 MNHEY and CDR2 SVGAGI. The CDR3 loop spans 14 amino acids. CDR3 sequence: CASSYGGVGEKLFF. The DNA for the CDR3 is TGTGCCAGCAGTTACGGGGGGGTAGGTGAAAAACTGTTTTTT.

V and J are TRBV18 and TRBJ1-1, with TRBD1 matching 7 bases. Unmatched junction bases numbered 2, after V lost 2 bases and J lost 5 bases. Germline V gives CDR1 KGHSH, CDR2 LQKENI. There are 13 residues in the CDR3. CDR3 nucleotides: TGTGCCAGCTCACCAAAGACAGGGACTGAAGCTTTCTTT. Its protein is CASSPKTGTEAFF.

With respect to this clone: Other DNA sequences in the sample encode the same CDR3. The chain combines TRBV6-5 with TRBJ1-2, with D possibly matching TRBD1 (5 bases). CDR1 is MNHEY, CDR2 SVGAGI, per germline. The CDR3 is 12 residues long. Trimming cost V 6 bases and J 5 bases, with 10 bases left between them. The CDR3 sequence is CASSPDSYGYTF. Written as DNA, the CDR3 is TGTGCCAGCAGCCCCGACAGTTATGGCTACACCTTC.

This clone has a single count. The rearrangement joins TRBV30 to TRBJ1-1, with a weak D call TRBD1 (5 bases). CDR1 GTSNPN and CDR2 SVGIG come from the germline V gene (reference sequence). V lost 5 bases, J lost 3 bases, and 16 bases lay in between. The CDR3 sequence is 14 residues long. CDR3 amino acids: CAWAYPGGYTEAFF. In nucleotides, the CDR3 is TGTGCCTGGGCCTACCCGGGGGGGTACACTGAAGCTTTCTTT.

The chain joins TRBV6-5 to TRBJ2-7; possibly TRBD2 for D (6 bases). With 0 bases removed from V and 5 bases from J, the gap between germline ends came to 14 bases. The CDR3 has 15 amino acids. Germline CDR1 is MNHEY and CDR2 is SVGAGI. For the CDR3, the DNA is TGTGCCAGCAGTTACTCGCTCCAGGGAGGACACGAGCAGTACTTC. The encoded protein is CASSYSLQGGHEQYF.

This chain uses TRBV19 with TRBJ2-5; 7 bases line up with TRBD2. The CDR3 consists of 15 residues. With 10 bases clipped from V and 9 bases from J, the junction kept 20 bases outside the gene matches. Germline loops: CDR1 LNHDA, CDR2 SQIVND (reference sequence). The CDR3 DNA follows: TGTGCCACCTCCCTAGGGGCGGGAGCCGGGCGCCCCCAGTACTTC. Its protein product is CATSLGAGAGRPQYF.

CDR3 loop: CASSPGGTTEAFF. CDR3 bases: TGTGCCAGCTCACCCGGGGGAACCACTGAAGCTTTCTTT. This chain joins TRBV18 and TRBJ1-1; TRBD1 is a possible D gene (5 bases). The CDR3 runs to 13 residues. Germline CDR1 reads KGHSH; CDR2 reads LQKENI. The V end lost 3 bases, the J end lost 4 bases, and 9 bases lay between the germline ends.

The chain links TRBV6-5 to TRBJ2-5, with D hard to call. The CDR3 runs to 13 residues. CDR1 and CDR2 from the germline V gene are MNHEY and SVGAGI. Trimming left V 1 base short and J 3 bases short, with 6 bases between. The CDR3 region is CASSYYREETQYF. CDR3 in DNA: TGTGCCAGCAGTTACTACCGGGAAGAGACCCAGTACTTC.

V and J are TRBV5-1 and TRBJ2-3; D is undetermined. Germline V gene data show CDR1 as SGHRS and CDR2 as YFSETQ. The CDR3 has 16 residues. Between the trimmed V and J ends, which lost 0 bases and 0 bases, there was a span of 11 bases. In DNA, the CDR3 is TGCGCCAGCAGCTTGGGTGTCTGGCCTAGCACAGATACGCAGTATTTT. It translates to CASSLGVWPSTDTQYF.

This chain connects TRBV3-1 (or the pseudogene TRBV3-2) to TRBJ1-1, with 8 bases matching TRBD1. CDR1 and CDR2 (germline): LGHDT, YNNKEL (reference sequence). The V segment lost 2 bases and the J segment 3 bases; nucleotides outside the gene matches: 2. The CDR3 covers 14 residues. The CDR3 spells CASSQQGAYTEAFF. CDR3 coding DNA: TGTGCCAGCAGCCAACAGGGGGCCTACACTGAAGCTTTCTTT.

The rearrangement uses TRBV19 and TRBJ2-3; TRBD2 might be the D (6 bases). The CDR3 runs to 15 residues. The germline V gene encodes CDR1 LNHDA and CDR2 SQIVND (reference sequence). Trimming took 0 bases from V and 6 from J, leaving 13 bases between them. The CDR3 region has the DNA TGTGCCAGTAGTATAGACGGGAGACCTAGGGATACGCAGTATTTT. It codes for CASSIDGRPRDTQYF.

This chain joins TRBV5-1 and TRBJ2-3, with D perhaps TRBD2 (6 bases). Trimming stripped 0 bases from V and 7 bases from J, with 9 bases between. CDR3 length: 13 amino acids. Germline V lookup: CDR1 SGHRS, CDR2 YFSETQ. The CDR3, as DNA: TGCGCCAGCAGCTTGGCCGGGACTTATACGCAGTATTTT. It translates to CASSLAGTYTQYF. The entire variable domain, with the rest obtained from reference TRBV5-1 and TRBJ2-3, is as follows: KAGVTQTPRYLIKTRGQQVTLSCSPISGHRSVSWYQQTPGQGLQFLFEYFSETQRNKGNFPGRFSGRQFSNSRSEMNVSTLELGDSALYLCASSLAGTYTQYFGPGTRLTVL.

This rearrangement joins TRBV9 to TRBJ2-7; D remains unclear. V lost 5 bases to trimming and J lost 0 bases, with 12 bases between them. Germline V gene lookup returns CDR1 SGDLS and CDR2 YYNGEE. The CDR3 is 14 amino acids. CDR3 amino acids: CASSRESISYEQYF. The DNA for the CDR3 is TGTGCCAGCAGTCGAGAGTCAATCTCCTACGAGCAGTACTTC.